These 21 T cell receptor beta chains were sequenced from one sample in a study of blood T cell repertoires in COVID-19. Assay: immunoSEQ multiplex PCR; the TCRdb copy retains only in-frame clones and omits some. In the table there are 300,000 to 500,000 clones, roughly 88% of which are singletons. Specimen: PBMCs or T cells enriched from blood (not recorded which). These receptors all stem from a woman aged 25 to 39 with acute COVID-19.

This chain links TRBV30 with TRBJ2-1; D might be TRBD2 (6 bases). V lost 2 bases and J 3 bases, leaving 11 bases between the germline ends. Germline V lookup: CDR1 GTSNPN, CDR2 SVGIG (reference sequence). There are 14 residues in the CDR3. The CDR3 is CAWSLQGGYNEQFF. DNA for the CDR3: TGTGCCTGGAGTCTGCAGGGAGGCTACAATGAGCAGTTCTTC.

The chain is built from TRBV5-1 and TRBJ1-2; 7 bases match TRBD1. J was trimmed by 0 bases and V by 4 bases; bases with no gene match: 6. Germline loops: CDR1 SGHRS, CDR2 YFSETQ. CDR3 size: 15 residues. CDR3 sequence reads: CASSGGQTANYGYTF. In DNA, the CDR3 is TGCGCCAGCAGCGGGGGACAGACAGCTAACTATGGCTACACCTTC.

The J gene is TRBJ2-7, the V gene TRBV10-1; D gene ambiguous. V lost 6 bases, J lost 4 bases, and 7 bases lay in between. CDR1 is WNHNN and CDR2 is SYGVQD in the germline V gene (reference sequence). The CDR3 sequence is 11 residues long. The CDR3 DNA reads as TGCGCCAGCAGAAACAAATACGAGCAGTACTTC. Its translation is CASRNKYEQYF.

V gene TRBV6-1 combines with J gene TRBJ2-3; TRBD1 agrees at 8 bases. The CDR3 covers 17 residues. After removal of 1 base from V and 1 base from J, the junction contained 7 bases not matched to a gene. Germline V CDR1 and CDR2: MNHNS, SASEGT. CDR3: CASSEGQGAIRTDTQYF. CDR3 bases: TGTGCCAGCAGTGAAGGGCAGGGGGCGATTCGCACAGATACGCAGTATTTT.

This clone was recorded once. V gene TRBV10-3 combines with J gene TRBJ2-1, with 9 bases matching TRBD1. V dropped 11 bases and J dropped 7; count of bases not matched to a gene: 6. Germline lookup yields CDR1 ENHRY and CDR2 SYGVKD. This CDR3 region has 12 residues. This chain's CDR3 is CAVRDRENEQFF. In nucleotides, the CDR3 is TGTGCCGTCCGGGACAGGGAGAATGAGCAGTTCTTC.

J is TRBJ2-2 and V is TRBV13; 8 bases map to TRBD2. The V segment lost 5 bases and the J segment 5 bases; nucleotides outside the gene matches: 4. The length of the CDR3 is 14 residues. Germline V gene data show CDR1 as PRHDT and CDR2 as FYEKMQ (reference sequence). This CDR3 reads CASSPGRGTGELFF. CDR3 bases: TGTGCCAGCAGCCCCGGGAGGGGGACCGGGGAGCTGTTTTTT.

As DNA, the CDR3 is TGTGCCAGCAGCTTCGGGACTTACAATGAGCAGTTCTTC. As protein: CASSFGTYNEQFF. This chain joins TRBV5-4 and TRBJ2-1; the D gene is possibly TRBD2 (6 bases). Trimming left V 2 bases short and J 4 bases short, with 7 bases between. The CDR3 length is 13 residues. Germline-derived CDR1 and CDR2 are SGHNT and YYREEE (reference sequence).

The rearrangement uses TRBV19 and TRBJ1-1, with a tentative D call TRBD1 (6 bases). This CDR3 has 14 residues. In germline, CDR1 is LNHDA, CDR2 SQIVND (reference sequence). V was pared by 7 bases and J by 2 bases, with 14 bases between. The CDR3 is CASTRGGRNTEAFF. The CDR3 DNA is TGTGCCAGTACCAGAGGGGGTAGAAACACTGAAGCTTTCTTT.

The CDR3 bases are TGCGCCAGCGGCGACCAGGGGACCAGTGAAGCTTTCTTT. It specifies CASGDQGTSEAFF. The chain has TRBV5-1 and TRBJ1-1, with a tentative D call TRBD1 (6 bases). V was trimmed by 7 bases and J by 7 bases, leaving 17 bases between them. The CDR3 is 13 residues long. CDR1 and CDR2 from the germline V gene are SGHRS and YFSETQ.

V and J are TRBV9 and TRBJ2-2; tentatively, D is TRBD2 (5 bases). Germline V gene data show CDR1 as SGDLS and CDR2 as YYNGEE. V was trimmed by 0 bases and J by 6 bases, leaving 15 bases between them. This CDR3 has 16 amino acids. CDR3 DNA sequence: TGTGCCAGCAGCGTAGAGGACTCCCCGAGCGCCGGGGAGCTGTTTTTT. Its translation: CASSVEDSPSAGELFF. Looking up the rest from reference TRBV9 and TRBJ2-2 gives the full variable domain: DSGVTQTPKHLITATGQRVTLRCSPRSGDLSVYWYQQSLDQGLQFLIQYYNGEERAKGNILERFSAQQFPDLHSELNLSSLELGDSALYFCASSVEDSPSAGELFFGEGSRLTVL.

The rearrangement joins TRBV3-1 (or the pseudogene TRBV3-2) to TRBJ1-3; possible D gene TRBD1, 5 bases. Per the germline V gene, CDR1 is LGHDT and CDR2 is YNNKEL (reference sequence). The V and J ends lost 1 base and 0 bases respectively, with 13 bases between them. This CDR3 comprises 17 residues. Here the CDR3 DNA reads TGTGCCAGCAGCCAAGTTTTCAGGGCAAGCTCTGGAAACACCATATATTTT. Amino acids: CASSQVFRASSGNTIYF.

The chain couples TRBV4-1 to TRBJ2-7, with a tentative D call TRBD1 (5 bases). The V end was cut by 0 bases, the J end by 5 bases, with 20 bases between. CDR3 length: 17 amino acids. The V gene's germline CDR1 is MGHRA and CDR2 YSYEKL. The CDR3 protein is CASSQESRGRVWDEQYF. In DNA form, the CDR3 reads TGCGCCAGCAGCCAAGAATCTAGGGGCAGGGTCTGGGACGAGCAGTACTTC.

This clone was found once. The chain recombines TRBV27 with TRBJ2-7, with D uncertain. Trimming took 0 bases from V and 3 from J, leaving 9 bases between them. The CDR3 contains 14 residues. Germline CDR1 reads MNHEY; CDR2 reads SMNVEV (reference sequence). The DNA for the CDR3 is TGTGCCAGCAGTTTATCCAGGAACCACTACGAGCAGTACTTC. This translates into CASSLSRNHYEQYF.

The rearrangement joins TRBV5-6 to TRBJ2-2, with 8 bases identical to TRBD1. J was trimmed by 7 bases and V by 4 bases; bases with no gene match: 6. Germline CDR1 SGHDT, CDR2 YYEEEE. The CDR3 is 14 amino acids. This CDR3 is CASSKYRGIGELFF. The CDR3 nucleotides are TGTGCCAGCAGCAAATACAGGGGGATCGGGGAGCTGTTTTTT. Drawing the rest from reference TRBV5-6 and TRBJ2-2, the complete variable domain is DAGVTQSPTHLIKTRGQQVTLRCSPKSGHDTVSWYQQALGQGPQFIFQYYEEEERQRGNFPDRFSGHQFPNYSSELNVNALLLGDSALYLCASSKYRGIGELFFGEGSRLTVL.

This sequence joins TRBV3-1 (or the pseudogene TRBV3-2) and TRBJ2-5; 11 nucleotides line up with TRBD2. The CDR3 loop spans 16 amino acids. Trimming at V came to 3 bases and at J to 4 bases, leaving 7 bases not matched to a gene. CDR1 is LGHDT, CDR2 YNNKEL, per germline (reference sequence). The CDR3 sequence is CASSQLSGGARETQYF. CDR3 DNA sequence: TGTGCCAGCAGCCAGCTTAGCGGGGGGGCGCGAGAGACCCAGTACTTC.

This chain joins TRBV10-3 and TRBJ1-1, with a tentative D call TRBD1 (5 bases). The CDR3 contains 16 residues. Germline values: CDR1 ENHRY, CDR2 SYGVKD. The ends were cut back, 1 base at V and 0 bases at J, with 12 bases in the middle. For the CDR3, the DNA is TGTGCCATCAGTGAGTTCGGGGGACTGATGAACACTGAAGCTTTCTTT. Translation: CAISEFGGLMNTEAFF.

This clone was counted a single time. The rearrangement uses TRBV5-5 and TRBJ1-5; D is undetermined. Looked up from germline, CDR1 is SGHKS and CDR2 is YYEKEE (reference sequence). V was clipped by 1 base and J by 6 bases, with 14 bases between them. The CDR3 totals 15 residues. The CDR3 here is CASSLRTTAGQPQHF. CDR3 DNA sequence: TGTGCCAGCAGCTTGAGGACCACGGCGGGTCAGCCCCAGCATTTT.

The CDR3 region is CASSLDRSDTEAFF. In DNA form, the CDR3 reads TGCGCCAGCAGCCTGGACAGGAGTGACACTGAAGCTTTCTTT. The chain combines TRBV5-1 with TRBJ1-1; 7 nucleotides match TRBD1. The length of the CDR3 is 14 residues. Germline assignment: CDR1 SGHRS and CDR2 YFSETQ. V shed 4 bases, J shed 3 bases, and the junction held 6 bases outside the gene matches.

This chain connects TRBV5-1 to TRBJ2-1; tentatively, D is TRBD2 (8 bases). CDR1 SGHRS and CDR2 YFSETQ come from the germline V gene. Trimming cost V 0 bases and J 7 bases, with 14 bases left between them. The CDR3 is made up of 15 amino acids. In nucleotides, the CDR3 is TGCGCCAGCAGCTTGGTTCGGGGGGGACAGAATGAGCAGTTCTTC. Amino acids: CASSLVRGGQNEQFF. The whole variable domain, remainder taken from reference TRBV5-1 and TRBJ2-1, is KAGVTQTPRYLIKTRGQQVTLSCSPISGHRSVSWYQQTPGQGLQFLFEYFSETQRNKGNFPGRFSGRQFSNSRSEMNVSTLELGDSALYLCASSLVRGGQNEQFFGPGTRLTVL.

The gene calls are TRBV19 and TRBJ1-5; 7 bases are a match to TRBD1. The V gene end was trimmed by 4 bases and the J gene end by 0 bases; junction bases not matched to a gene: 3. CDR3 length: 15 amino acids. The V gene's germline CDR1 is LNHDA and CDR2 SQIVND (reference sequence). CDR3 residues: CASSTRTGSNQPQHF. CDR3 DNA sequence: TGTGCCAGTAGTACCAGGACAGGTAGCAATCAGCCCCAGCATTTT.

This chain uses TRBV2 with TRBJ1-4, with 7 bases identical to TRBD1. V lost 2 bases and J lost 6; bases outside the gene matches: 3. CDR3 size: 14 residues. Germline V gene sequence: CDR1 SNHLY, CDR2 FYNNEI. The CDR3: CASSETGAYEKLFF. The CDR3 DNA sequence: TGTGCCAGCAGTGAAACAGGGGCTTATGAAAAACTGTTTTTT.